What follows are 21 T cell receptor beta chains derived from one specimen sequenced in a study of cytotoxic CD8 clonotypes in ibrutinib-treated CLL (dated by TCRdb to 2020 to 2023). What this sample's time point label stands for: about eleven months on ibrutinib. The method was the immunoSEQ multiplex PCR assay. TCRdb took this table from immuneACCESS and kept in-frame rearrangements with V and J called. Such tables lack part of the clones; where checked against another copy, unresolved V genes explain under half of the gap, and the rest is unexplained. The table for this sample lists about 130,000 clones; 70% to 80% of them were counted only once. Clones ranked in the top ten supply around 13% of the sample. The sample in question was PBMCs, obtained after 12 months of ibrutinib treatment. These receptor sequences come from a human donor with chronic lymphocytic leukemia.

This rearrangement joins TRBV19 to TRBJ2-1; 8 bases fit TRBD2. The trim removed 6 bases at V and 6 bases at J, leaving 13 bases unmatched. Germline V gives CDR1 LNHDA, CDR2 SQIVND (reference sequence). There are 16 residues in the CDR3. The chain's CDR3 is CASRIQLAAPRNEQFF. CDR3 nucleotides: TGTGCCAGTAGGATCCAACTAGCGGCCCCCCGCAATGAGCAGTTCTTC.

This clone has just one count. The chain links TRBV6-6 to TRBJ2-1, with D perhaps TRBD2 (5 bases). Germline lookup yields CDR1 MNHNY and CDR2 SVGAGI (reference sequence). V lost 6 bases and J 7 bases, leaving 13 bases between the germline ends. The CDR3 runs to 13 residues. CDR3 DNA: TGTGCCAGCAGCCTGGACTCAAGGAATGAGCAGTTCTTC. Amino acids: CASSLDSRNEQFF.

The chain combines TRBV4-3 with TRBJ2-7; no definite D call. Trimming removed 0 bases from V and 0 bases from J, with 12 bases in between. CDR1 and CDR2 from the germline V gene are LGHNA and YSLEER. CDR3 length: 16 amino acids. In nucleotides, the CDR3 is TGCGCCAGCAGCCAAGATCTGGGATACAGCTCCTACGAGCAGTACTTC. This encodes CASSQDLGYSSYEQYF.

This clone was seen a few times. The CDR3, as DNA: TGTGCCAACCGGGACTTAGGGAGCGGAGAGCAGTTCTTC. This encodes CANRDLGSGEQFF. This chain connects TRBV30 to TRBJ2-1, with D maybe TRBD2 (6 bases). Germline V gives CDR1 GTSNPN, CDR2 SVGIG (reference sequence). The CDR3 length is 13 residues. V dropped 8 bases and J dropped 10 bases, with 21 bases sitting between them.

The V call is TRBV10-3, the J call TRBJ2-1; 13 bases are shared with TRBD2. Germline V gene data show CDR1 as ENHRY and CDR2 as SYGVKD. This CDR3 is built from 15 residues. The V and J ends lost 6 bases and 9 bases, in that order; junction bases with no gene match: 8. CDR3 in DNA: TGTGCCATCAGGCCCGGGACTAGCGGGATCGGTGAGCAGTTCTTC. Its protein is CAIRPGTSGIGEQFF.

The CDR3 protein is CASSWVAGGSYNEQFF. CDR3 nucleotides: TGTGCCAGCAGCTGGGTGGCGGGAGGTTCCTACAATGAGCAGTTCTTC. This chain uses TRBV7-2 with TRBJ2-1; 8 bases map to TRBD2. CDR1 and CDR2 from the germline V gene are SGHTA and FQGNSA. CDR3 size: 16 residues. Trimming removed 4 bases from V and 1 base from J; junction bases left unmatched: 6.

This clone was observed a few times. This chain links TRBV7-3 with TRBJ2-7, with D unresolved. V gave up 5 bases and J gave up 0 bases, with 11 bases separating them. This CDR3 spans 14 amino acids. Germline V CDR1 and CDR2: SGHTA, FQGTGA. CDR3 bases: TGTGCCAGCAGCATTGCTAGTGGCTCCTACGAGCAGTACTTC. Encoded protein: CASSIASGSYEQYF.

The chain has TRBV18 and TRBJ1-2; TRBD1 aligns across 8 bases. The ends lost 3 bases at V and 6 bases at J; junction bases unmatched: 9. Germline CDR1 KGHSH, CDR2 LQKENI. This CDR3 contains 15 residues. The CDR3 DNA reads as TGTGCCAGCTCACCTGGACAGGGTTTTAGTAATGGCTACACCTTC. This codes for CASSPGQGFSNGYTF. Looking up the rest from reference TRBV18 and TRBJ1-2 gives the full variable domain: NAGVMQNPRHLVRRRGQEARLRCSPMKGHSHVYWYRQLPEEGLKFMVYLQKENIIDESGMPKERFSAEFPKEGPSILRIQQVVRGDSAAYFCASSPGQGFSNGYTFGSGTRLTVV.

About this clone itself: Other DNA sequences of this sample code for an identical CDR3. The chain is built from TRBV9 and TRBJ2-1; D gene ambiguous. V was pared by 2 bases and J by 3 bases, with 3 bases between. Per germline, CDR1 SGDLS and CDR2 YYNGEE. CDR3 length equals 12 residues. In DNA, the CDR3 is TGTGCCAGCAGCGTGGGCTACAATGAGCAGTTCTTC. It specifies CASSVGYNEQFF.

The rearrangement links TRBV5-1 to TRBJ2-2; a weak D match, TRBD1 (6 bases). This CDR3 is 17 amino acids long. The germline V and J ends were trimmed by 4 bases and 5 bases, with 21 bases remaining between them. Germline CDR1 and CDR2: SGHRS and YFSETQ. The CDR3 DNA sequence: TGCGCCAGCAGCCCCGGGACACGCGCCGAGTTGACCGGGGAGCTGTTTTTT. Its protein product is CASSPGTRAELTGELFF.

The V and J genes are TRBV7-9 and TRBJ1-1, with a tentative D call TRBD1 (5 bases). Per germline, CDR1 SEHNR and CDR2 FQNEAQ (reference sequence). The CDR3 runs to 15 residues. Trimming took 5 bases from V and 1 from J, leaving 14 bases between them. CDR3 sequence: CASSRLREPNTEAFF. As DNA, the CDR3 is TGTGCCAGCAGCCGTCTCAGGGAACCGAACACTGAAGCTTTCTTT.

The chain is built from TRBV6-5 and TRBJ2-1; TRBD1 or TRBD2 may be the D gene (6 bases each). This CDR3 spans 15 amino acids. The germline CDR1 and CDR2 sequences are MNHEY and SVGAGI. With 7 bases removed from V and 10 bases from J, the gap between germline ends came to 23 bases. This chain's CDR3 is CASTSGGSGNREQFF. The CDR3 DNA is TGTGCCAGCACCTCCGGGGGCTCGGGGAATCGGGAGCAGTTCTTC.

The chain combines TRBV10-3 with TRBJ1-1, with D perhaps matching TRBD1 (6 bases). Germline-derived CDR1 and CDR2 are ENHRY and SYGVKD. Trimming removed 10 bases from V and 0 bases from J, with 12 bases in between. This CDR3 region has 13 residues. CDR3 nucleotides: TGTGCCACCCTTGACAGGCTGAACACTGAAGCTTTCTTT. This translates into CATLDRLNTEAFF.

The chain combines TRBV11-3 with TRBJ2-1; 10 bases are a match to TRBD2. The V gene's germline CDR1 is SGHNT and CDR2 YENEEA. CDR3 length: 15 amino acids. The J segment lost 5 bases and the V segment lost 5 bases, leaving 6 bases of the junction unmatched. The CDR3 nucleotides read TGTGCCAGCAGCCCGCTAGCGGGGGCACACAATGAGCAGTTCTTC. It yields the protein CASSPLAGAHNEQFF.

In regard to this clone: The sample holds other DNA sequences that translate to the same CDR3. The chain carries TRBV5-1 and TRBJ2-1; 9 bases match TRBD2. V was pared by 0 bases and J by 4 bases, with 2 bases of the junction left unmatched. Germline-derived CDR1 and CDR2 are SGHRS and YFSETQ. CDR3 length: 15 amino acids. Here the CDR3 DNA reads TGCGCCAGCAGCTTGGGACTAGCGGATTACAATGAGCAGTTCTTC. Translating it yields CASSLGLADYNEQFF.

The chain uses TRBV15 and TRBJ2-7; D tentatively reads TRBD1 or TRBD2 (5 bases each). CDR3 size: 18 residues. Germline loops: CDR1 LNHNV, CDR2 YYDKDF (reference sequence). Trimming cost V 0 bases and J 1 base, with 19 bases left between them. The CDR3 loop is CATSRDYSRDALSYEQYF. The CDR3 DNA reads TGTGCCACCAGCAGAGATTACAGTCGGGACGCACTATCCTACGAGCAGTACTTC.

This clone has more than one count but fewer than ten. The chain uses TRBV30 and TRBJ1-5, with D unresolved. This CDR3 region has 15 residues. Deletions cut 2 bases from V and 0 bases from J, with 11 bases between. CDR1 GTSNPN and CDR2 SVGIG come from the germline V gene (reference sequence). This CDR3 is CAWSKQSNSNQPQHF. In DNA, the CDR3 is TGTGCCTGGAGTAAACAGAGCAATAGCAATCAGCCCCAGCATTTT. Filled out from reference TRBV30 and TRBJ1-5, the complete variable domain reads SQTIHQWPATLVQPVGSPLSLECTVEGTSNPNLYWYRQAAGRGLQLLFYSVGIGQISSEVPQNLSASRPQDRQFILSSKKLLLSDSGFYLCAWSKQSNSNQPQHFGDGTRLSIL.

Concerning this clone: The sample has other DNA sequences that encode this CDR3 too. This chain connects TRBV18 to TRBJ2-1, with D perhaps matching TRBD2 (6 bases). V was pared by 3 bases and J by 8 bases, with 8 bases between. The germline V gene has CDR1 KGHSH and CDR2 LQKENI. The CDR3 loop spans 12 amino acids. CDR3 amino acids: CASSPGGDEQFF. For the CDR3, the DNA is TGTGCCAGCTCACCCGGCGGGGATGAGCAGTTCTTC.

The chain recombines TRBV29-1 with TRBJ1-2; D may be TRBD1 (6 bases). This CDR3 is 15 amino acids long. CDR1 is SQVTM, CDR2 ANQGSEA, per germline. Trimming took 4 bases from V and 5 from J, leaving 20 bases between them. The DNA for the CDR3 is TGCAGCGTTGGGGCAGGTTCTGGAGGGGGGTATGGCTACACCTTC. It codes for CSVGAGSGGGYGYTF.

V and J are TRBV16 and TRBJ2-7; no firm D call. Trimming pared 4 bases from V and 3 bases from J, leaving 7 bases between. The CDR3 has 12 residues. Germline lookup yields CDR1 KGHSY and CDR2 FQNENV. The CDR3 protein is CASSLENYEQYF. Written as DNA, the CDR3 is TGTGCCAGCAGCCTAGAAAACTACGAGCAGTACTTC.

This rearrangement joins TRBV6-5 to TRBJ2-5, with a possible D match to TRBD2 (7 bases). V was clipped by 0 bases and J by 5 bases, with 10 bases between them. The CDR3 length is 14 residues. The germline V gene has CDR1 MNHEY and CDR2 SVGAGI. The CDR3 sequence: CASSYSGGGETQYF. CDR3 DNA sequence: TGTGCCAGCAGTTACTCAGGGGGAGGGGAGACCCAGTACTTC.